The 8 T cell receptor beta chains below were found in one sample sequenced in a study of blood T cell repertoires in COVID-19. Using immunoSEQ multiplex PCR, the repertoire was profiled, and TCRdb retains in-frame clones only, with some absent. The sample carries 200,000 to 250,000 clones, under 90% recorded once. The sample was peripheral blood. All receptors come from a man aged 25-45 years with active or convalescent COVID-19.

This chain connects TRBV7-2 to TRBJ2-7, with D possibly being TRBD1 (5 bases). Deletions cut 8 bases from V and 0 bases from J, with 17 bases between. Germline values: CDR1 SGHTA, CDR2 FQGNSA. This CDR3 is 15 amino acids long. The CDR3 reads CASQTAPGNSYEQYF. The CDR3 DNA follows: TGTGCCAGCCAAACGGCCCCAGGGAACTCCTACGAGCAGTACTTC. The full variable domain, completed using reference TRBV7-2 and TRBJ2-7, is GAGVSQSPSNKVTEKGKDVELRCDPISGHTALYWYRQSLGQGLEFLIYFQGNSAPDKSGLPSDRFSAERTGGSVSTLTIQRTQQEDSAVYLCASQTAPGNSYEQYFGPGTRLTVT.

This chain links TRBV11-2 with TRBJ1-5; D is perhaps TRBD1 (5 bases). The CDR3 has 13 residues. Germline CDR1 and CDR2: SGHAT and FQNNGV. V was pared by 1 base and J by 5 bases, with 6 bases between. The CDR3 sequence: CASSLGGDQPQHF. DNA for the CDR3: TGTGCCAGCAGCTTAGGGGGGGATCAGCCCCAGCATTTT.

V is TRBV19 and J is TRBJ2-1; tentative D call: TRBD2 (6 bases). V lost 1 base to trimming and J lost 0 bases, with 13 bases between them. The CDR3 sequence is 17 residues long. Germline CDR1 reads LNHDA; CDR2 reads SQIVND (reference sequence). The CDR3 DNA reads as TGTGCCAGTAGTATAGGGGGAGGCGGATCCTCCTACAATGAGCAGTTCTTC. This translates into CASSIGGGGSSYNEQFF.

The rearrangement uses TRBV7-2 and TRBJ2-3, with 8 bases identical to TRBD2. The V segment lost 6 bases and the J segment 1 base; nucleotides outside the gene matches: 6. CDR3 length equals 15 residues. The germline CDR1 and CDR2 sequences are SGHTA and FQGNSA. CDR3 loop: CASRGDSGGTDTQYF. DNA for the CDR3: TGTGCCAGCAGGGGAGATAGCGGGGGCACAGATACGCAGTATTTT.

The V gene is TRBV15, the J gene TRBJ2-5, with 9 bases fitting TRBD1. The CDR3 is 15 residues long. With 3 bases clipped from V and 5 bases from J, the junction kept 7 bases outside the gene matches. Germline V gene sequence: CDR1 LNHNV, CDR2 YYDKDF (reference sequence). The DNA for the CDR3 is TGTGCCACCAGCAGCCGGGACAGGGAGTTGGAGACCCAGTACTTC. The encoded protein is CATSSRDRELETQYF.

This clone has just a few counts. This chain connects TRBV7-2 to TRBJ2-7; 10 bases agree with TRBD2. The CDR3 has 15 amino acids. V shed 5 bases, J shed 0 bases, and the junction held 4 bases outside the gene matches. Germline lookup yields CDR1 SGHTA and CDR2 FQGNSA. DNA for the CDR3: TGTGCCAGCAGCGACAGCGGGGGGGCCTCCTACGAGCAGTACTTC. Amino acid sequence: CASSDSGGASYEQYF. Filled out from reference TRBV7-2 and TRBJ2-7, the complete variable domain reads GAGVSQSPSNKVTEKGKDVELRCDPISGHTALYWYRQSLGQGLEFLIYFQGNSAPDKSGLPSDRFSAERTGGSVSTLTIQRTQQEDSAVYLCASSDSGGASYEQYFGPGTRLTVT.

J is TRBJ1-2 and V is TRBV7-9; 7 bases are a match to TRBD1. J gave up 8 bases and V 5 bases, and 8 bases lay outside the gene matches. Germline V CDR1 and CDR2: SEHNR, FQNEAQ (reference sequence). This CDR3 is built from 13 residues. The CDR3 reads CASSPRQGYGYTF. In DNA form, the CDR3 reads TGTGCCAGCAGCCCCAGACAGGGTTACGGCTACACCTTC. The complete variable domain, with remaining parts taken from reference TRBV7-9 and TRBJ1-2, reads DTGVSQNPRHKITKRGQNVTFRCDPISEHNRLYWYRQTLGQGPEFLTYFQNEAQLEKSRLLSDRFSAERPKGSFSTLEIQRTEQGDSAMYLCASSPRQGYGYTFGSGTRLTVV.

This chain uses TRBV6-2 or TRBV6-3 with TRBJ2-7, with a weak D call TRBD1 (7 bases). The germline V gene has CDR1 MNHEY and CDR2 SVGEGT. Trimming left V 3 bases short and J 4 bases short, with 19 bases between. CDR3 length: 16 residues. The CDR3, as DNA: TGTGCCAGCAGTTATGGCGGGACAGCTGCTAAGTACGAGCAGTACTTC. Translating it yields CASSYGGTAAKYEQYF.